Presented here are 21 T cell receptor beta chains from one specimen sequenced in a study of response to subunit inactivated influenza vaccine. MiXCR was run by TCRdb on the RT-PCR reads, yielding one entry per CDR3 protein. The sample holds about half a million distinct CDR3 sequences, roughly 9.8% seen once. The sample here was PBMCs from blood, taken roughly 46 days after vaccination. Receptors originate from a man in his fifties who received an inactivated influenza vaccine.

V gene TRBV4-3 combines with J gene TRBJ2-3, with D perhaps TRBD2 (5 bases). This CDR3 comprises 15 residues. The germline V gene encodes CDR1 LGHNA and CDR2 YSLEER. Trimming removed 1 base at V and 4 bases at J, with 12 bases between. The CDR3 nucleotides are TGCGCCAGCAGCCAAGCATCGGGGAAGGCAGATACGCAGTATTTT. Its translation: CASSQASGKADTQYF.

This clonotype has ten or more counts. The chain employs TRBV5-1 and TRBJ2-5, with TRBD2 as a possible D gene (6 bases). V lost 7 bases and J lost 5, with 15 bases in between. Germline lookup yields CDR1 SGHRS and CDR2 YFSETQ. This CDR3 is 13 amino acids long. The CDR3 loop is CASGGRPGETQYF. In nucleotides, the CDR3 is TGCGCCAGCGGTGGGAGGCCGGGGGAGACCCAGTACTTC. The complete variable domain, with remaining parts taken from reference TRBV5-1 and TRBJ2-5, reads KAGVTQTPRYLIKTRGQQVTLSCSPISGHRSVSWYQQTPGQGLQFLFEYFSETQRNKGNFPGRFSGRQFSNSRSEMNVSTLELGDSALYLCASGGRPGETQYFGPGTRLLVL.

V gene TRBV9 combines with J gene TRBJ2-1; TRBD1 agrees at 8 bases. In germline, CDR1 is SGDLS, CDR2 YYNGEE. V lost 5 bases and J lost 7; bases outside the gene matches: 17. This CDR3 is 17 amino acids long. This chain's CDR3 is CASSRQGMRAGINEQFF. The DNA for the CDR3 is TGTGCCAGCAGTCGACAGGGGATGCGGGCAGGGATAAATGAGCAGTTCTTC.

This clonotype was seen a few times. This chain's CDR3 is CASSDRSGQFQETQYF. CDR3 nucleotide sequence: TGTGCCAGCAGTGATCGATCGGGACAGTTCCAAGAGACCCAGTACTTC. V usage is TRBV6-2 or TRBV6-3 and J usage is TRBJ2-5; TRBD1 matches 7 bases. Germline V CDR1 and CDR2: MNHEY, SVGEGT. CDR3 length equals 16 residues. The V segment lost 5 bases and the J segment 1 base; nucleotides outside the gene matches: 10.

The genes are TRBV12-3 or TRBV12-4 and TRBJ1-1; D perhaps matches TRBD1 (5 bases). V dropped 7 bases and J dropped 5 bases, with 17 bases sitting between them. The CDR3 is made up of 14 amino acids. The CDR3 DNA sequence: TGTGCCAGCATCGGGGCAGGGATGTTTACTGAAGCTTTCTTT. It specifies CASIGAGMFTEAFF.

This clonotype has more than one count but fewer than ten. This rearrangement joins TRBV6-5 to TRBJ2-5, with D uncertain. The V and J ends lost 4 bases and 3 bases respectively, with 9 bases between them. The CDR3 runs 13 residues. Germline CDR1 and CDR2: MNHEY and SVGAGI. In DNA, the CDR3 is TGTGCCAGCAGTTGGGGATGGAAAGAGACCCAGTACTTC. Amino acids: CASSWGWKETQYF.

This clonotype has only a few counts. The chain links TRBV27 to TRBJ2-7; D is unresolved. This CDR3 region has 14 residues. Trimming removed 2 bases from V and 2 bases from J, with 10 bases in between. Germline V CDR1 and CDR2: MNHEY, SMNVEV (reference sequence). The DNA for the CDR3 is TGTGCCAGCAGTTTAGGTTCGGAGCCCTACGAGCAGTACTTC. The encoded protein is CASSLGSEPYEQYF.

CDR3 bases: TGCAGTGCTAGAGTGTTGGGGAGCGGGGAGTACAATGAGCAGTTCTTC. Encoded protein: CSARVLGSGEYNEQFF. This chain uses TRBV20-1 with TRBJ2-1; 7 bases map to TRBD2. V lost 1 base to trimming and J lost 4 bases; unmatched junction nucleotides: 10. Germline V gene lookup returns CDR1 DFQATT and CDR2 SNEGSKA (reference sequence). The CDR3 spans 16 residues.

This clonotype has just a few counts. The rearrangement joins TRBV7-8 to TRBJ2-4, with TRBD2 matching 10 bases. Germline lookup yields CDR1 SGHVS and CDR2 FQNEAQ. CDR3 length: 20 amino acids. Losses at the gene ends were 5 bases for V and 1 base for J; bases not matched to a gene: 17. CDR3 sequence: CASSRPLLAGVGLAKNIQYF. DNA for the CDR3: TGTGCCAGCAGCAGACCCTTGCTAGCGGGAGTGGGGCTCGCCAAAAACATTCAGTACTTC.

This clonotype came up many times. The CDR3 is CASSPERGAYNEQFF. The CDR3 region has the DNA TGTGCCAGCAGTCCGGAGCGGGGGGCATACAATGAGCAGTTCTTC. The V gene is TRBV12-3 or TRBV12-4, the J gene TRBJ2-1, with 9 bases aligning to TRBD2. This CDR3 is built from 15 residues. V trimming: 5 bases; J trimming: 4 bases; junction bases outside the gene matches: 6.

The chain has TRBV12-3 or TRBV12-4 and TRBJ2-7; 13 bases line up with TRBD2. J lost 3 bases, V lost 5 bases, and 1 base had no gene match. This CDR3 has 14 residues. The CDR3 reads CASSRTSGGYEQYF. CDR3 DNA: TGTGCCAGCAGTCGGACTAGCGGGGGCTACGAGCAGTACTTC.

The gene calls are TRBV14 and TRBJ2-7; 11 bases fit TRBD2. CDR1 and CDR2 (germline): SGHDN, FVKESK. This CDR3 contains 15 residues. The V and J ends lost 3 bases and 2 bases, in that order; junction bases with no gene match: 3. The CDR3 nucleotides are TGTGCCAGCAGCCACTCTAGCGGGAGGCCCTACGAGCAGTACTTC. This encodes CASSHSSGRPYEQYF.

This clonotype appeared many times. The chain employs TRBV4-1 and TRBJ2-7; weak D call: TRBD2 (6 bases). This CDR3 contains 14 residues. V was pared by 6 bases and J by 7 bases, with 19 bases between. Germline V gene lookup returns CDR1 MGHRA and CDR2 YSYEKL. In DNA, the CDR3 is TGCGCCAGCAGGTCCGGACTCACTAGCTGGGAGCAGTACTTC. Amino acids: CASRSGLTSWEQYF.

V and J are TRBV7-3 and TRBJ2-1; 13 nucleotides line up with TRBD2. Unmatched junction bases numbered 9, after V lost 0 bases and J lost 10 bases. Looked up from germline, CDR1 is SGHTA and CDR2 is FQGTGA. This CDR3 contains 17 residues. The CDR3 DNA reads TGTGCCAGCAGCTTAACCAGACTAGCGGGAGGCCCAGTGGAGCAGTTCTTC. This gives the protein CASSLTRLAGGPVEQFF. Based on the CDR3 plus reference TRBV7-3 and TRBJ2-1, the full variable domain is GAGVSQTPSNKVTEKGKYVELRCDPISGHTALYWYRQSLGQGPEFLIYFQGTGAADDSGLPNDRFFAVRPEGSVSTLKIQRTERGDSAVYLCASSLTRLAGGPVEQFFGPGTRLTVL.

V gene TRBV20-1 combines with J gene TRBJ2-7; TRBD1 matches at 7 bases. V lost 2 bases, J lost 2 bases, and 6 bases stayed unmatched. This CDR3 has 14 amino acids. Looked up from germline, CDR1 is DFQATT and CDR2 is SNEGSKA (reference sequence). CDR3 sequence: CSARTGTVTYEQYF. As DNA, the CDR3 is TGCAGTGCTAGAACCGGGACAGTCACCTACGAGCAGTACTTC.

There are a few counts of this clonotype. The chain uses TRBV12-3 or TRBV12-4 and TRBJ1-6; the D gene is possibly TRBD1 (5 bases). Trimming took 9 bases from V and 5 from J, leaving 14 bases between them. This CDR3 is 14 amino acids long. The CDR3 protein is CASKGLLNNSPLHF. The CDR3 bases are TGTGCCAGTAAGGGACTTCTGAATAATTCACCCCTCCACTTT.

This clonotype was counted between two and nine times. The J gene is TRBJ1-5, the V gene TRBV4-2; no clear D. The CDR3 runs to 15 residues. Germline CDR1 and CDR2: LGHNA and YNFKEQ. The germline V and J ends were trimmed by 0 bases and 3 bases, with 9 bases remaining between them. CDR3 bases: TGTGCCAGCAGCCAAGACCGGACTTACAATCAGCCCCAGCATTTT. Its translation: CASSQDRTYNQPQHF.

This clonotype was recorded at least ten times. The gene calls are TRBV20-1 and TRBJ2-1; 7 nucleotides match TRBD2. The CDR3 has 13 amino acids. Germline V lookup: CDR1 DFQATT, CDR2 SNEGSKA (reference sequence). Germline trimming cut 6 bases from V and 2 bases from J; bases unmatched to any gene: 4. The CDR3 loop reads CSASGIPYNEQFF. In DNA form, the CDR3 reads TGCAGTGCGAGCGGGATCCCCTACAATGAGCAGTTCTTC.

The chain joins TRBV7-9 to TRBJ1-4, with 8 bases aligning to TRBD1. This CDR3 is 16 amino acids long. J gave up 11 bases and V 4 bases, and 15 bases lay outside the gene matches. In germline, CDR1 is SEHNR, CDR2 FQNEAQ (reference sequence). CDR3 DNA sequence: TGTGCCAGCAGCTACGAAGGCGGACAGGGAAAGGGTAAACTGTTTTTT. Protein product: CASSYEGGQGKGKLFF.

This clonotype was detected many times. The chain combines TRBV6-1 with TRBJ2-2, with TRBD2 as a possible D gene (7 bases). Per the germline V gene, CDR1 is MNHNS and CDR2 is SASEGT. The CDR3 totals 15 residues. V was shortened by 7 bases and J by 0 bases, with 12 bases between the two germline ends. The CDR3: CASNEGGANTGELFF. In DNA, the CDR3 is TGTGCCAGCAACGAAGGGGGGGCGAACACCGGGGAGCTGTTTTTT.

The J gene is TRBJ2-1, the V gene TRBV14; 7 bases match TRBD1. With V trimmed by 1 base and J by 6 bases, 3 bases remained unmatched. The CDR3 consists of 14 residues. Germline CDR1 is SGHDN and CDR2 is FVKESK. The DNA of the CDR3 is TGTGCCAGCAGCCAAGGCAGACAGGGCAATGAGCAGTTCTTC. It codes for CASSQGRQGNEQFF.